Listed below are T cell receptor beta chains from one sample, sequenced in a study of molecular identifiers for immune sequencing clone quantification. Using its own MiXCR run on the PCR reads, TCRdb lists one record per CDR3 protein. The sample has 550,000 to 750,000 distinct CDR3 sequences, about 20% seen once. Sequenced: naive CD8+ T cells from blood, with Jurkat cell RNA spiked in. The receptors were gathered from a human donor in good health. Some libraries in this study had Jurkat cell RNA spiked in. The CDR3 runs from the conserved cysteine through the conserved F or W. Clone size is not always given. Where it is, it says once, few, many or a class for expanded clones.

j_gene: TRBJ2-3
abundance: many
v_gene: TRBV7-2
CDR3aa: CASSLPRFGQGGHTQYF

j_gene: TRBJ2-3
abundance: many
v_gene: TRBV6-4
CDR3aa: CASSDTGTFTDTQYF

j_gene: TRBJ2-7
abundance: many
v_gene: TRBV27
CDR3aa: CASSFTGDTYEQYF

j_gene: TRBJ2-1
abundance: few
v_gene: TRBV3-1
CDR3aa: CASSQRWEGDYNEQFF

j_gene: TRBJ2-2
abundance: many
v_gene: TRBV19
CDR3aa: CASSRQNTGELFF

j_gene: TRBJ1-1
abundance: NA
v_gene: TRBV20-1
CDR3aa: CSPNFNRVRAFF

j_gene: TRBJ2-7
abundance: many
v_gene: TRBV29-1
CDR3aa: CSAQLGYEQYF

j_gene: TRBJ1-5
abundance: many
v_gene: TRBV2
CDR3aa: CASLLGQGVEPQHF

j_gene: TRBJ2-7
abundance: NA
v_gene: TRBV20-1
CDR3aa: CSATVGQAGYEQYF

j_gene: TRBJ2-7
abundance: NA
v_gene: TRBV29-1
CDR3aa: CSVEGHRAYEQCF

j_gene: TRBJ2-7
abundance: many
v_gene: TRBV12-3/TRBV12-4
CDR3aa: CASSSGTVYYEQYF

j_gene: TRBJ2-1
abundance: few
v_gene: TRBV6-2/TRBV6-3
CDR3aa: CASSLYSGTNNEQFF

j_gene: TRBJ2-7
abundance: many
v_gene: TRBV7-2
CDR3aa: CASSIGYPPYEQYF

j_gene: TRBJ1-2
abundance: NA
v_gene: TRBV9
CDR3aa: CASSVEGQGAWGYTF

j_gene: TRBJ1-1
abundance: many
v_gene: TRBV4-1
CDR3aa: CASSQDRTSEAFF

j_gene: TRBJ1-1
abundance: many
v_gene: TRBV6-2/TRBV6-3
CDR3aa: CASSYPPTWGTEAFF

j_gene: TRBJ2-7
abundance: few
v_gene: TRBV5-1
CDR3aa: CASSWNTDRGRSYEQYF

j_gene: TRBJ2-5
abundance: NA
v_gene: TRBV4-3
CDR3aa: CASSQDPAGWETQYF

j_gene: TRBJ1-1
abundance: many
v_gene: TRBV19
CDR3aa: CASGWGGNTEAFF

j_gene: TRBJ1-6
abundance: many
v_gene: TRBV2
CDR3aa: CASLGPSTLPLHF

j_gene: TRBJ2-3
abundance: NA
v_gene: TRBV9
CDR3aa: CASSVVDREFTDTQYF

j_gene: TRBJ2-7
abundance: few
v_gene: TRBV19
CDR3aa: CASSWEGPTRSYEQYF

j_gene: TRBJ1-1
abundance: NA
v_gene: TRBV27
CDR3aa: CASSPSPGNTEAFF

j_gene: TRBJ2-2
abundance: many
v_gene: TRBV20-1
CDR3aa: CSAISSSGGANGELFF

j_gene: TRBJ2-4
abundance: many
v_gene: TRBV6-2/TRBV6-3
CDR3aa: CASSYTTKAKNIQYF

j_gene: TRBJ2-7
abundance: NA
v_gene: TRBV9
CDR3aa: CASSVGVAEYYEQYF

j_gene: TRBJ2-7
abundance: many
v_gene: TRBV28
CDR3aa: CASSLMPRREQYF

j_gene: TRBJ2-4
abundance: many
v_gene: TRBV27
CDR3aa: CASSFTTSYKNIQYF

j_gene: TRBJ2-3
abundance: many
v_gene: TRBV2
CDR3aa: CARGTDTDTQYF

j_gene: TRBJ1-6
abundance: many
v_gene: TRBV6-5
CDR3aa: CASSYGAGGGSYNSPLHF

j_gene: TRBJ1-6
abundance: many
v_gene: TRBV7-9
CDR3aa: CASSLPGQGGNNSPLHF

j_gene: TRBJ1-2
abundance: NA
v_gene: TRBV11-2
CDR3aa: CASGLLGQGSDYGYTF

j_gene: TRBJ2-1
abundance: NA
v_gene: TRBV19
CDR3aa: CASSKGGSYIEQFF

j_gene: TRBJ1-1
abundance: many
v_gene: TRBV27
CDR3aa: CASSSNLGQGEAFF